The 6 T cell receptor beta chains reported below all come from one sample, sequenced in a study of T cell responses to AZD1222 COVID-19 vaccine. The table came from immunoSEQ multiplex PCR; TCRdb's copy has only in-frame clones and leaves some out. The sample has 150,000 to 250,000 clones, roughly 92% seen once. The starting material was peripheral blood, obtained 28 days after the second AZD1222 dose. The receptor set was obtained from an adult who received the AZD1222 COVID-19 vaccine.

The V gene is TRBV4-1, the J gene TRBJ1-4; D is unclear. Trimming left V 4 bases short and J 3 bases short, with 9 bases between. Per germline, CDR1 MGHRA and CDR2 YSYEKL. The CDR3 is made up of 14 amino acids. CDR3 in DNA: TGCGCCAGCAGCCTCGGAGTGGCTAATGAAAAACTGTTTTTT. Protein: CASSLGVANEKLFF.

This chain joins TRBV24-1 and TRBJ2-1; 12 bases align to TRBD2. Germline CDR1 KGHDR, CDR2 SFDVKD. The ends lost 3 bases at V and 7 bases at J; junction bases unmatched: 3. This CDR3 contains 15 residues. The CDR3 DNA is TGTGCCACCAGTGATCCGACTAGCGGGGGAAATGAGCAGTTCTTC. Residues: CATSDPTSGGNEQFF.

The rearrangement uses TRBV3-1 (or the pseudogene TRBV3-2) and TRBJ1-2, with D unclear. Germline CDR1 LGHDT, CDR2 YNNKEL (reference sequence). CDR3 length: 12 amino acids. V was trimmed by 6 bases and J by 8 bases, leaving 13 bases between them. The CDR3 sequence: CASRVPLGGYTF. The DNA for the CDR3 is TGTGCCAGCAGAGTCCCCCTAGGAGGCTACACCTTC.

The chain carries TRBV11-3 and TRBJ2-7, with 8 bases matching TRBD1. The V and J ends lost 7 bases and 4 bases, in that order; junction bases with no gene match: 12. Germline loops: CDR1 SGHNT, CDR2 YENEEA. This CDR3 has 15 residues. CDR3 region: CASNEPTGVPYEQYF. The CDR3 DNA reads as TGTGCCAGCAACGAACCGACAGGGGTTCCGTACGAGCAGTACTTC.

This clone was picked up one time. The V and J genes are TRBV28 and TRBJ2-1; 7 positions agree with TRBD1. The CDR3 is 16 amino acids. Germline loops: CDR1 MDHEN, CDR2 SYDVKM. The junction had 12 bases not matched to a gene; V was cut back by 6 bases and J by 4 bases. The chain's CDR3 is CASSYLFGTAYNEQFF. Here the CDR3 DNA reads TGTGCCAGCAGCTACCTATTCGGGACAGCTTACAATGAGCAGTTCTTC.

This chain links TRBV28 with TRBJ1-2; no clear D. The CDR3 extends over 14 amino acids. Between the trimmed V and J ends, which lost 6 bases and 2 bases, there was a span of 13 bases. Germline CDR1 MDHEN, CDR2 SYDVKM. Written as DNA, the CDR3 is TGTGCCAGCAGGGACCCTAGTTTAAACTATGGCTACACCTTC. It encodes CASRDPSLNYGYTF.